This note documents a single T cell receptor (beta chain) sequence. The V gene's germline CDR1 is SGHRS and CDR2 YFSETQ. V lost 4 bases and J 5 bases, leaving 15 bases between the germline ends. This CDR3 region has 14 residues. In the original analysis: Counts of nucleated cells, estimated from reference gene primer amplification, were obtained. Sequencing used immunoSEQ multiplex PCR; TCRdb keeps in-frame clones, though not all of them. For V, J and clone size, that table is used; D and trimming come from the DNA. The profile shows about 88,000 clones, over 70% of them singletons. These data are taken from a study of blood T cell repertoires in COVID-19.

The material sequenced was peripheral blood. This clonotype was sampled from a man older than 75 with acute or convalescent COVID-19. V gene TRBV5-1 combines with J gene TRBJ2-5; TRBD2 is a possible D gene (6 bases). The CDR3 sequence: CASSAGQERETQYF. DNA for the CDR3: TGCGCCAGCAGCGCGGGGCAAGAACGGGAGACCCAGTACTTC.